A single TCR beta chain is shown here with its context. Its antigen is currently unknown. The CDR3 consists of 10 residues. Between the trimmed V and J ends, which lost 4 bases and 3 bases, there was a span of 3 bases. Germline V CDR1 and CDR2: DFQATT, SNEGSKA (reference sequence). The record originates from a study of T-cell reconstitution after alpha-beta-depleted transplantation in children. Study-wide points: Surviving recipient T cells and thymic progenitors underlay high day-60 TCRbeta diversity in some patients. In patients about two months after transplant, alpha-beta T cells reportedly arose from several hundred expanded graft clones. T-cell numbers and diversity one year post-transplant derived largely from freshly generated T cells.

Preparing the TCRbeta library involved the use of unique molecular identifiers. MiXCR, applied by TCRdb to the PCR reads, yields one record per CDR3 protein. This table holds over 120,000 distinct CDR3 sequences, around 9% found once. The source of this sequence is a female patient between 2 and 15 years old who had a stem cell transplant for congenital amegakaryocytic thrombocytopenia, so the T cells may come from the graft donor. Sequences were derived from PBMCs, mostly from graft donor cells, sampled 180 days after TCRalphabeta/CD19-depleted stem cell transplant. V gene TRBV20-1 combines with J gene TRBJ1-2; D remains unclear. In DNA, the CDR3 is TGCAGTGCTACCTACTATGGCTACACCTTC. Its protein product is CSATYYGYTF.